This T cell receptor (beta chain) was identified during a study of a mutant IDH1 vaccine in newly diagnosed glioma. The CDR3 runs 15 residues. Trimming cost V 7 bases and J 4 bases; bases outside gene matches: 9. From germline, CDR1 is SNHLY and CDR2 FYNNEI. The time point denotes: baseline, week 1 (first vaccination visit). Treatment noted: pre-vaccination baseline after standard-of-care therapy. TCRdb's table, derived via immunoSEQ multiplex PCR, lists solely in-frame clones and lacks some. The table shows 98,000 or so clones, with 80% to 90% occurring only once. The TCR was taken from a woman aged 50 to 60 with glioma. This rearrangement joins TRBV2 to TRBJ2-3; TRBD1 matches 9 bases. The sample consisted of PBMCs, taken from a glioma patient treated with radiotherapy, temozolomide or both. CDR3 sequence: CASTPGQGIADTQYF. The CDR3 nucleotides read TGTGCCAGCACCCCCGGACAGGGGATAGCAGATACGCAGTATTTT.